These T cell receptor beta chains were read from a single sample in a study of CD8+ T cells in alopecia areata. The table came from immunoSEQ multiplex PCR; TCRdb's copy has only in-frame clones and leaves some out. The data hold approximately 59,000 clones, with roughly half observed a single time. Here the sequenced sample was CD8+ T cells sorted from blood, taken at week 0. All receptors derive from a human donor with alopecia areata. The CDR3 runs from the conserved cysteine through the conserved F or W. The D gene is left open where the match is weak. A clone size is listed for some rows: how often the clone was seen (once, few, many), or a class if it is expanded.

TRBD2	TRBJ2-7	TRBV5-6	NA	TGTGCCAGCAGCTGGACTAGCGGGCTGGCGTCCTACGAGCAGTACTTC	CASSWTSGLASYEQYF
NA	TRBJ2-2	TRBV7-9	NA	TGTGCCAGCAGCTTTTACGGGGAGCTGTTTTTT	CASSFYGELFF
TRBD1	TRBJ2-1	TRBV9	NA	TGTGCCAGCAGCGACCGTGCCGGGACAGGCTACTACAATGAGCAGTTCTTC	CASSDRAGTGYYNEQFF
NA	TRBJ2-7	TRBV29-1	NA	TGCAGCGTTGAGGCAGGGGCCACCTACGAGCAGTACTTC	CSVEAGATYEQYF
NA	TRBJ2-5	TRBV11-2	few	TGTGCCAGCAACCAAGGCGGGCCGCAAGAGACCCAGTACTTC	CASNQGGPQETQYF
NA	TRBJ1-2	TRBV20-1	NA	TGCGGACTCAGGAGCCACACCTTC	CGLRSHTF
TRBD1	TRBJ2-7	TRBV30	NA	TGTGCCTGGAGCGACACCGACAGGGGGTACGAGCAGTACTTC	CAWSDTDRGYEQYF
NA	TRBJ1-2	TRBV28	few	TGTGCCAGCTTCGAGGACTATGGCTACACCTTC	CASFEDYGYTF
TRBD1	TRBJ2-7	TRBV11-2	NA	TGTGCCAGCAGCTTCCGGGACAGGGCGACCGAGCAGTACTTC	CASSFRDRATEQYF
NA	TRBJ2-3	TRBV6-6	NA	TGTGCCAGCAGGGCCTGGGGAGAGACCACAGATACGCAGTATTTT	CASRAWGETTDTQYF
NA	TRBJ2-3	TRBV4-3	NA	TGCGCCAGCAGCCAAGAAGTGGGGGGAAGAGCAGATACGCAGTATTTT	CASSQEVGGRADTQYF
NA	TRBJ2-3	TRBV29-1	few	TGCAGCGCCGCCGGGGACTGGGGCACAGATACGCAGTATTTT	CSAAGDWGTDTQYF
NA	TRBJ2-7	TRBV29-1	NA	TGCAGCGTTGAATTTGGCCAGGGGCTGAACTACGAGCAGTACTTC	CSVEFGQGLNYEQYF
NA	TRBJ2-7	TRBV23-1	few	TGCGCCAGCAGTCAATCGCAGCCTTACCACTACGAGCAGTACTTC	CASSQSQPYHYEQYF
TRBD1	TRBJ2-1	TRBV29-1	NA	TGCAGCGTTGAGACAGGGACGAATGAGCAGTTCTTC	CSVETGTNEQFF
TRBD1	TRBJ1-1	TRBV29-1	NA	TGCAGCGTCGCCGGACAGGGGGACCCTGAAGCTTTCTTT	CSVAGQGDPEAFF
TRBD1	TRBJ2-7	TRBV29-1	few	TGCAGCTTTGGACAGGGAAGTGCCTACGAGCAGTACTTC	CSFGQGSAYEQYF
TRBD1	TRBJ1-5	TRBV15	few	TGTGCCACCAGCAGAGACAGGGGGCGCGTTCAGCCCCAGCATTTT	CATSRDRGRVQPQHF
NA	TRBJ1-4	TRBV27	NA	TGTGCCAGCAGTATAGGGATGACTAATGAAAAACTGTTTTTT	CASSIGMTNEKLFF
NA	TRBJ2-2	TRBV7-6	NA	TGTGCCAGCAGCTTGGGGATTGGGGAGCTGTTTTTT	CASSLGIGELFF
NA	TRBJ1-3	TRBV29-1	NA	TGCAGCGTCACCGTCATCTCTGGAAACACCATATATTTT	CSVTVISGNTIYF
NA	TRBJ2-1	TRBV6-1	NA	TGTGCCAGCAGTGAAGATCCCGGACAGCCCTTTGGTGAGCAGTTCTTC	CASSEDPGQPFGEQFF
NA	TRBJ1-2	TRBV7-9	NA	TGTGCCAGCAGCTTAAGGGCGGATGGCTACACCTTC	CASSLRADGYTF
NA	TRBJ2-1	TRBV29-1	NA	TGCAGCGTTGAAACCCAAAATGAGCAGTTCTTC	CSVETQNEQFF
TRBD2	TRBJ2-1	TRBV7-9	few	TGTGCCAGCAGTCCCGGGACTAGCGGGGCCTACAATGAGCAGTTCTTC	CASSPGTSGAYNEQFF
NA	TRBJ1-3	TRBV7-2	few	TGTGCCAGCAGCTTTGTGGGGATGTCTGGAAACACCATATATTTT	CASSFVGMSGNTIYF
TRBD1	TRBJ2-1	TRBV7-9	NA	TGTGCCAGCACCCCATCGCCCGGGACAGGGGTCATCTTAACGCAGTTCTTC	CASTPSPGTGVILTQFF
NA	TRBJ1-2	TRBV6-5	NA	TGTGCCAGCAGTGGGTCGGGGTACTATGGCTACACCTTC	CASSGSGYYGYTF